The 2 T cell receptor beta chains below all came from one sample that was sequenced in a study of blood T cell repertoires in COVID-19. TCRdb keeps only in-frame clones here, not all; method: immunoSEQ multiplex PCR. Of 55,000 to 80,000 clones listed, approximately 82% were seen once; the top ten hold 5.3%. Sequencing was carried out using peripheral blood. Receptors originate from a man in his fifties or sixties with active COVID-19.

The CDR3 DNA reads as TGTGCCAGCAGCTCCCTGGGACTAGCGGGAGGGACGACCTACGAGCAGTACTTC. It codes for CASSSLGLAGGTTYEQYF. The chain is built from TRBV13 and TRBJ2-7, with 16 positions matching TRBD2. Looked up from germline, CDR1 is PRHDT and CDR2 is FYEKMQ (reference sequence). CDR3 length: 18 residues. The V gene end was trimmed by 4 bases and the J gene end by 2 bases; junction bases not matched to a gene: 8. Full variable domain (missing parts from reference TRBV13 and TRBJ2-7): AAGVIQSPRHLIKEKRETATLKCYPIPRHDTVYWYQQGPGQDPQFLISFYEKMQSDKGSIPDRFSAQQFSDYHSELNMSSLELGDSALYFCASSSLGLAGGTTYEQYFGPGTRLTVT.

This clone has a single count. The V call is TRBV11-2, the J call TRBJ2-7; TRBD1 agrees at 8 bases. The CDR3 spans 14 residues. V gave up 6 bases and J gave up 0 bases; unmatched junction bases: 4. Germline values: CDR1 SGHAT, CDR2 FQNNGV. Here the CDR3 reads CASRKTGVSYEQYF. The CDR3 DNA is TGTGCCAGCAGGAAGACAGGGGTCTCCTACGAGCAGTACTTC.